The 28 T cell receptor beta chains reported below all come from one sample, sequenced in a study of blood T cell repertoires in COVID-19. The assay was immunoSEQ multiplex PCR, and TCRdb's table has in-frame clones only and misses some. The table includes about 130,000 clones, approximately 82% detected once. The source material was peripheral blood. These receptors were taken from a man between 60 and 75 years old with acute or convalescent COVID-19.

The count of this clone is one. The chain recombines TRBV5-1 with TRBJ2-2, with 8 bases fitting TRBD2. V was clipped by 4 bases and J by 5 bases; unmatched bases: 10. The V gene's germline CDR1 is SGHRS and CDR2 YFSETQ. CDR3 length: 16 residues. Here the CDR3 reads CASSPQLAGGTGELFF. The DNA for the CDR3 is TGCGCCAGCAGCCCCCAGCTCGCGGGAGGAACCGGGGAGCTGTTTTTT.

This rearrangement joins TRBV10-3 to TRBJ2-5; 8 bases align to TRBD1. Looked up from germline, CDR1 is ENHRY and CDR2 is SYGVKD. The CDR3 runs 13 residues. V trimming: 8 bases; J trimming: 5 bases; junction bases outside the gene matches: 7. The CDR3 region has the DNA TGTGCCATCCTCGACAGGGGAGGCGAGACCCAGTACTTC. Translating gives CAILDRGGETQYF.

Written as DNA, the CDR3 is TGTGCCAGCAGTCTTCGGGGTGCCTATGGCTACACCTTC. This encodes CASSLRGAYGYTF. This sequence joins TRBV6-5 and TRBJ1-2, with unresolved D. From germline, CDR1 is MNHEY and CDR2 SVGAGI. Trimming shortened V by 5 bases and J by 4 bases, and 11 bases separated the two germline ends. The CDR3 contains 13 residues.

This chain uses TRBV3-1 (or the pseudogene TRBV3-2) with TRBJ2-2; TRBD2 might be the D (6 bases). The V end lost 0 bases, the J end lost 6 bases, and 11 bases lay between the germline ends. Germline CDR1 reads LGHDT; CDR2 reads YNNKEL (reference sequence). The CDR3 runs to 15 residues. The CDR3: CASSQDPPGAGELFF. The CDR3 DNA is TGTGCCAGCAGCCAAGATCCCCCGGGGGCCGGGGAGCTGTTTTTT.

The chain links TRBV24-1 to TRBJ1-1, with a weak D call TRBD1 (6 bases). This CDR3 comprises 17 residues. The germline V gene encodes CDR1 KGHDR and CDR2 SFDVKD. Trimming cost V 0 bases and J 0 bases, with 13 bases left between them. CDR3 in amino acids: CATSDLGQQLMNTEAFF. CDR3 nucleotides: TGTGCCACCAGTGATTTGGGACAGCAACTCATGAACACTGAAGCTTTCTTT.

The chain joins TRBV28 to TRBJ1-1; D gene uncertain. Germline CDR1 reads MDHEN; CDR2 reads SYDVKM. With 2 bases removed from V and 0 bases from J, the gap between germline ends came to 4 bases. There are 13 residues in the CDR3. The CDR3 loop is CASSLEVNTEAFF. The DNA for the CDR3 is TGTGCCAGCAGTTTAGAGGTGAACACTGAAGCTTTCTTT.

In its sample, this clone was seen a few times. The V call is TRBV5-1, the J call TRBJ1-6; no clear D gene. The V end was cut by 2 bases, the J end by 2 bases, with 11 bases between. Germline values: CDR1 SGHRS, CDR2 YFSETQ. The CDR3 runs 16 residues. The CDR3 DNA follows: TGCGCCAGCAGCTTCGACGGAGCTGCCTATAATTCACCCCTCCACTTT. This sequence encodes CASSFDGAAYNSPLHF.

The chain has TRBV5-1 and TRBJ1-4, with TRBD1 matching over 11 bases. J lost 6 bases, V lost 4 bases, and 2 bases had no gene match. The CDR3 has 14 residues. Germline V gene sequence: CDR1 SGHRS, CDR2 YFSETQ. The CDR3 loop reads CASSPDRGHEKLFF. The CDR3 DNA is TGCGCCAGCAGCCCGGACAGGGGGCATGAAAAACTGTTTTTT.

The CDR3 region is CASSELSRDSPLHF. The CDR3, as DNA: TGTGCCAGCAGTGAGTTAAGCAGGGATTCACCCCTCCACTTT. The chain joins TRBV2 to TRBJ1-6, with TRBD1 as a possible D gene (5 bases). Trimming removed 3 bases at V and 8 bases at J, with 11 bases between. CDR1 SNHLY and CDR2 FYNNEI come from the germline V gene. The CDR3 consists of 14 residues.

The J gene is TRBJ1-1, the V gene TRBV3-1 (or the pseudogene TRBV3-2), with TRBD1 as a possible D gene (6 bases). Germline CDR1 LGHDT, CDR2 YNNKEL (reference sequence). V shed 8 bases and J shed 4 bases, with 20 bases lying between them. The CDR3 runs to 15 residues. In nucleotides, the CDR3 is TGTGCCAGCCGGGGCGGGGGGCGTTCTACCACTGAAGCTTTCTTT. It specifies CASRGGGRSTTEAFF.

The chain uses TRBV13 and TRBJ2-7; 8 bases map to TRBD2. CDR1 and CDR2 from the germline V gene are PRHDT and FYEKMQ (reference sequence). J gave up 5 bases and V 5 bases, and 14 bases lay outside the gene matches. This CDR3 region has 16 residues. DNA of the CDR3: TGTGCCAGCAGCAGGAGGACTCCGGGACTAGTGGACGAGCAGTACTTC. Translation gives CASSRRTPGLVDEQYF.

This rearrangement joins TRBV5-1 to TRBJ2-7; D unclear. CDR1 SGHRS and CDR2 YFSETQ come from the germline V gene. The CDR3 covers 14 residues. V lost 3 bases and J lost 3, with 13 bases in between. The CDR3 loop is CASSSSGDFYEQYF. CDR3 in DNA: TGCGCCAGCAGCTCGTCGGGTGACTTCTACGAGCAGTACTTC.

This clone occurred once. One end of the junction does not line up with germline, which may come from a read error. The chain employs TRBV13 and TRBJ1-4; the D is unclear. This CDR3 is built from 17 residues. Germline assignment: CDR1 PRHDT and CDR2 FYEKMQ (reference sequence). CDR3 in amino acids: CASSLGGGSSTNEKLFF. The DNA for the CDR3 is TGTGCCAGCAGCCTAGGTGGCGGTTCCTCAACTAATGAAAAACTGTTTTTT.

This chain connects TRBV7-9 to TRBJ2-7; 7 positions agree with TRBD2. Germline CDR1 and CDR2: SEHNR and FQNEAQ (reference sequence). The CDR3 totals 15 residues. V was pared by 3 bases and J by 2 bases, with 7 bases of the junction left unmatched. In DNA form, the CDR3 reads TGTGCCAGCAGCTTGGGACTATCGCCAACCTACGAGCAGTACTTC. Protein sequence: CASSLGLSPTYEQYF.

A single count supports this clone. This chain uses TRBV19 with TRBJ2-5; D call uncertain. Germline-derived CDR1 and CDR2 are LNHDA and SQIVND (reference sequence). The CDR3 loop spans 15 amino acids. The ends were cut back, 6 bases at V and 3 bases at J, with 17 bases in the middle. CDR3 amino acids: CASRNTFWAEETQYF. The CDR3 nucleotides read TGTGCCAGTAGAAACACGTTTTGGGCAGAAGAGACCCAGTACTTC.

The V and J genes are TRBV5-1 and TRBJ2-1; D gene unclear. The V and J ends lost 2 bases and 6 bases respectively, with 15 bases between them. This CDR3 has 15 amino acids. Per the germline V gene, CDR1 is SGHRS and CDR2 is YFSETQ. The CDR3: CASSFLGSSGNEQFF. The CDR3 DNA follows: TGCGCCAGCAGCTTCCTCGGGTCCTCGGGCAATGAGCAGTTCTTC.

The gene calls are TRBV7-2 and TRBJ1-3; 7 nucleotides line up with TRBD1. Germline V gives CDR1 SGHTA, CDR2 FQGNSA. Unmatched junction bases numbered 2, after V lost 0 bases and J lost 3 bases. This CDR3 is built from 15 residues. The CDR3 sequence is CASSLAGDSGNTIYF. The CDR3 nucleotides are TGTGCCAGCAGCTTAGCTGGGGACAGTGGAAACACCATATATTTT.

J is TRBJ2-1 and V is TRBV24-1; 9 bases are a match to TRBD1. Unmatched junction bases numbered 0, after V lost 0 bases and J lost 4 bases. Germline loops: CDR1 KGHDR, CDR2 SFDVKD. The CDR3 extends over 15 amino acids. The CDR3 reads CATSDLGTGYNEQFF. Here the CDR3 DNA reads TGTGCCACCAGTGATTTGGGGACAGGGTACAATGAGCAGTTCTTC.

The chain is built from TRBV4-1 and TRBJ2-1; 7 positions agree with TRBD1. V gave up 1 base and J gave up 1 base; unmatched junction bases: 7. CDR1 and CDR2 (germline): MGHRA, YSYEKL. This CDR3 contains 17 residues. The CDR3: CASSQVKGGASYNEQFF. CDR3 sequence (DNA): TGCGCCAGCAGCCAAGTAAAAGGGGGCGCGTCCTACAATGAGCAGTTCTTC.

This clone was found many times. The chain has TRBV25-1 and TRBJ2-1; 9 bases align to TRBD2. The length of the CDR3 is 16 residues. Trimming took 5 bases from V and 8 from J; bases not matched to a gene: 13. CDR1 and CDR2 (germline): MGHDK, SYGVNS. Here the CDR3 reads CASSLPLAGDLDEQFF. For the CDR3, the DNA is TGTGCCAGCAGTCTCCCATTAGCGGGAGATTTGGATGAGCAGTTCTTC.

This chain connects TRBV21-1 to TRBJ1-5; the table's D call TRBD1 went unverified against the DNA. TRBV21-1 is designated a pseudogene. This CDR3 is 15 amino acids long. CDR3 sequence reads: CASSTTGTVHQPQHF. Written as DNA, the CDR3 is TGTGCCAGCAGCACGACAGGGACCGTCCATCAGCCCCAGCATTTT.

The chain couples TRBV28 to TRBJ1-3, with D possibly TRBD1 on 5 matching bases. Trimming removed 3 bases at V and 4 bases at J, with 13 bases between. CDR1 and CDR2 (germline): MDHEN, SYDVKM. CDR3 length: 15 amino acids. The CDR3 nucleotides read TGTGCCAGCAGTTTTCTAGGGGCGGGAGGAAACACCATATATTTT. As protein: CASSFLGAGGNTIYF.

This chain links TRBV6-1 with TRBJ1-1; D is undetermined. The V end was cut by 1 base, the J end by 1 base, with 7 bases between. The CDR3 totals 14 residues. Germline CDR1 reads MNHNS; CDR2 reads SASEGT. This CDR3 reads CASSEVIENTEAFF. Written as DNA, the CDR3 is TGTGCCAGCAGTGAAGTGATAGAGAACACTGAAGCTTTCTTT.

This chain connects TRBV24-1 to TRBJ2-1; 10 nucleotides agree with TRBD2. Germline lookup yields CDR1 KGHDR and CDR2 SFDVKD. The CDR3 spans 19 residues. Unmatched junction bases numbered 10, after V lost 3 bases and J lost 0 bases. The CDR3 protein is CATSDPQGGLADSYNEQFF. CDR3 bases: TGTGCCACCAGTGATCCACAGGGAGGACTAGCGGACTCCTACAATGAGCAGTTCTTC.

The chain employs TRBV11-2 and TRBJ2-7, with a weak D call TRBD1 (5 bases). Germline loops: CDR1 SGHAT, CDR2 FQNNGV. V lost 2 bases and J lost 0, with 11 bases in between. The CDR3 loop spans 15 amino acids. The CDR3 sequence: CASSLRQTYSYEQYF. CDR3 nucleotide sequence: TGTGCCAGCAGCTTACGACAGACTTACTCCTACGAGCAGTACTTC.

This chain connects TRBV5-1 to TRBJ2-5; 7 bases agree with TRBD2. J was trimmed by 5 bases and V by 5 bases; bases with no gene match: 0. Germline assignment: CDR1 SGHRS and CDR2 YFSETQ. The CDR3 extends over 11 amino acids. The CDR3 protein is CASRGGETQYF. In nucleotides, the CDR3 is TGCGCCAGCAGGGGGGGGGAGACCCAGTACTTC.

The chain links TRBV6-5 to TRBJ1-5; 11 positions match TRBD1. Germline lookup yields CDR1 MNHEY and CDR2 SVGAGI. V gave up 5 bases and J gave up 7 bases; unmatched junction bases: 7. This CDR3 has 15 amino acids. DNA of the CDR3: TGTGCCAGCAGTCGAGCGGACAGGGGGCACCAGCCCCAGCATTTT. It encodes CASSRADRGHQPQHF.

The chain joins TRBV30 to TRBJ2-2; 7 bases agree with TRBD2. J was trimmed by 3 bases and V by 5 bases; bases with no gene match: 9. The length of the CDR3 is 15 residues. Germline V gene data show CDR1 as GTSNPN and CDR2 as SVGIG (reference sequence). The CDR3 DNA follows: TGTGCCTGGGGGCGGGACTATCTCGACACCGGGGAGCTGTTTTTT. This sequence encodes CAWGRDYLDTGELFF. The entire variable domain, with the rest obtained from reference TRBV30 and TRBJ2-2, is as follows: SQTIHQWPATLVQPVGSPLSLECTVEGTSNPNLYWYRQAAGRGLQLLFYSVGIGQISSEVPQNLSASRPQDRQFILSSKKLLLSDSGFYLCAWGRDYLDTGELFFGEGSRLTVL.